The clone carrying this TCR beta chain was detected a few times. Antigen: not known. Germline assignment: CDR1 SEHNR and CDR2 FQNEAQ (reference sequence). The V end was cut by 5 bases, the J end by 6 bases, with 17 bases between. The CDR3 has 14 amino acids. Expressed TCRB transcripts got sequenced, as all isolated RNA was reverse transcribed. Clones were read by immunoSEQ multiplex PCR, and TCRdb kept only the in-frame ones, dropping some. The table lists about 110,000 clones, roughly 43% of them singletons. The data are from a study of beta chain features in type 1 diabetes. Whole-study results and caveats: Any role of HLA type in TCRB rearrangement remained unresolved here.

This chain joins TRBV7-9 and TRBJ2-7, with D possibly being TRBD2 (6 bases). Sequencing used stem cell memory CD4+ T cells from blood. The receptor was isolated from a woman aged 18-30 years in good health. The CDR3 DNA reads TGTGCCAGCAGCCCGAAGCGGGCCGGGGGCGAGCAGTACTTC. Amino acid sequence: CASSPKRAGGEQYF.